The 22 T cell receptor beta chains given below trace back to one sample, sequenced in a study of CD8 T cells in Susac syndrome. Random hexamers were used to reverse transcribe the RNA input (about 0.5 to 1 ug). One entry per CDR3 protein results from TCRdb running MiXCR on the immunoSEQ multiplex PCR reads. The data contain about 440,000 distinct CDR3 sequences, around 85% of them singletons. Input material: CD8+ T cells from PBMCs. These receptors all come from a human donor with multiple sclerosis.

This clonotype was counted a few times. This rearrangement joins TRBV11-2 to TRBJ2-1, with 9 bases identical to TRBD1. V shed 4 bases and J 4 bases; nucleotides not matched to a gene: 5. The CDR3 is 15 amino acids. From germline, CDR1 is SGHAT and CDR2 FQNNGV. The CDR3 bases are TGTGCCAGCAGCTCCCGGGACAGGGCGTACAATGAGCAGTTCTTC. It yields the protein CASSSRDRAYNEQFF.

This clonotype was observed a few times. The V and J genes are TRBV7-9 and TRBJ2-1; possible D gene TRBD2, 5 bases. The germline CDR1 and CDR2 sequences are SEHNR and FQNEAQ (reference sequence). This CDR3 is 13 amino acids long. The V gene lost 4 bases and the J gene lost 5 bases, with 9 bases spanning the gap. The CDR3: CASSWTGNNEQFF. The CDR3 nucleotides are TGTGCCAGCAGCTGGACTGGAAACAATGAGCAGTTCTTC. Supplemented by reference TRBV7-9 and TRBJ2-1, the full variable domain reads DTGVSQNPRHKITKRGQNVTFRCDPISEHNRLYWYRQTLGQGPEFLTYFQNEAQLEKSRLLSDRFSAERPKGSFSTLEIQRTEQGDSAMYLCASSWTGNNEQFFGPGTRLTVL.

The chain recombines TRBV19 with TRBJ2-2; D possibly corresponds to TRBD1 (6 bases). Trimming pared 10 bases from V and 6 bases from J, leaving 12 bases between. Germline V gene lookup returns CDR1 LNHDA and CDR2 SQIVND (reference sequence). This CDR3 region has 12 residues. In DNA, the CDR3 is TGTGCCACCTACAGGGTACCCGGGGAGCTGTTTTTT. Amino acids: CATYRVPGELFF.

The chain employs TRBV6-5 and TRBJ2-3; tentatively, D is TRBD1 or TRBD2 (6 bases each). The germline V gene encodes CDR1 MNHEY and CDR2 SVGAGI. The germline V and J ends were trimmed by 0 bases and 0 bases, with 22 bases remaining between them. This CDR3 region has 20 residues. For the CDR3, the DNA is TGTGCCAGCAGTTACTCGGTCCAAAAGGAGGGGGTCCCTAGCACAGATACGCAGTATTTT. This encodes CASSYSVQKEGVPSTDTQYF.

V usage is TRBV10-3 and J usage is TRBJ2-1, with 8 bases aligning to TRBD1. Germline-derived CDR1 and CDR2 are ENHRY and SYGVKD. This CDR3 region has 14 residues. Trimming at V came to 4 bases and at J to 2 bases, leaving 1 base not matched to a gene. For the CDR3, the DNA is TGTGCCATCAGTGGGACAGGGACCTACAATGAGCAGTTCTTC. Amino acid sequence: CAISGTGTYNEQFF.

The gene calls are TRBV7-9 and TRBJ1-4; TRBD1 is a possible D gene (6 bases). Trimming stripped 5 bases from V and 5 bases from J, with 15 bases between. Germline V gene lookup returns CDR1 SEHNR and CDR2 FQNEAQ (reference sequence). This CDR3 region has 15 residues. CDR3 in amino acids: CASSKTTGGNEKLFF. The CDR3 DNA sequence: TGTGCCAGCAGCAAAACGACAGGCGGCAATGAAAAACTGTTTTTT.

This clonotype came up a few times. This chain links TRBV30 with TRBJ1-1; D gene ambiguous. Germline V gene data show CDR1 as GTSNPN and CDR2 as SVGIG (reference sequence). V was shortened by 3 bases and J by 1 base, with 6 bases between the two germline ends. The CDR3 sequence is 12 residues long. The CDR3 DNA reads TGTGCCTGGAGCCCAGCGAACACTGAAGCTTTCTTT. Its translation is CAWSPANTEAFF.

This chain links TRBV29-1 with TRBJ1-4, with TRBD1 matching 7 bases. The germline CDR1 and CDR2 sequences are SQVTM and ANQGSEA. The CDR3 covers 13 residues. With V trimmed by 5 bases and J by 7 bases, 7 bases remained unmatched. CDR3 sequence: CSVLQGTGEKLFF. The CDR3 DNA reads as TGCAGCGTTCTACAGGGGACGGGTGAAAAACTGTTTTTT. The full variable domain, its missing parts supplied by reference TRBV29-1 and TRBJ1-4, is SAVISQKPSRDICQRGTSLTIQCQVDSQVTMMFWYRQQPGQSLTLIATANQGSEATYESGFVIDKFPISRPNLTFSTLTVSNMSPEDSSIYLCSVLQGTGEKLFFGSGTQLSVL.

The V call is TRBV27, the J call TRBJ1-4; the D gene is possibly TRBD1 (5 bases). The CDR3 sequence is 14 residues long. In germline, CDR1 is MNHEY, CDR2 SMNVEV (reference sequence). V was shortened by 7 bases and J by 8 bases, with 17 bases between the two germline ends. DNA of the CDR3: TGTGCCAGCAAGCCCTCAGGGCCGAGGGAAAAACTGTTTTTT. It codes for CASKPSGPREKLFF.

The V and J genes are TRBV20-1 and TRBJ2-7, with a tentative D call TRBD1 (6 bases). In germline, CDR1 is DFQATT, CDR2 SNEGSKA (reference sequence). V lost 5 bases, J lost 5 bases, and 16 bases lay in between. This CDR3 spans 13 amino acids. CDR3 protein: CSAGPGTLHEQYF. CDR3 DNA: TGCAGTGCTGGACCCGGGACACTTCACGAGCAGTACTTC.

This sequence joins TRBV27 and TRBJ1-1; TRBD1 is a possible D gene (6 bases). With 5 bases removed from V and 1 base from J, the gap between germline ends came to 11 bases. This CDR3 spans 14 amino acids. CDR1 and CDR2 from the germline V gene are MNHEY and SMNVEV (reference sequence). The CDR3 spells CASSTGSWNTEAFF. CDR3 nucleotides: TGTGCCAGCAGTACAGGGTCGTGGAACACTGAAGCTTTCTTT.

The V gene is TRBV25-1, the J gene TRBJ2-7; D is perhaps TRBD2 (6 bases). Between the trimmed V and J ends, which lost 3 bases and 3 bases, there was a span of 18 bases. CDR1 MGHDK and CDR2 SYGVNS come from the germline V gene. This CDR3 has 16 amino acids. The CDR3 nucleotides read TGTGCCAGCAGTGATTACGCCGGAGGGGCACTCTACGAGCAGTACTTC. Its translation: CASSDYAGGALYEQYF.

V gene TRBV5-5 combines with J gene TRBJ1-5; 7 nucleotides match TRBD1. CDR1 is SGHKS, CDR2 YYEKEE, per germline (reference sequence). Germline trimming cut 0 bases from V and 6 bases from J; bases unmatched to any gene: 9. This CDR3 has 16 amino acids. CDR3 sequence reads: CASSLEGQIFGQPQHF. In nucleotides, the CDR3 is TGTGCCAGCAGCTTGGAGGGACAGATTTTTGGTCAGCCCCAGCATTTT.

CDR3 region: CASNGGASYNEQFF. CDR3 nucleotides: TGTGCCAGCAACGGGGGGGCCTCCTACAATGAGCAGTTCTTC. This rearrangement joins TRBV6-1 to TRBJ2-1; the match to TRBD2 covers 8 bases. This CDR3 has 14 residues. The V segment lost 7 bases and the J segment 0 bases; nucleotides outside the gene matches: 2. Germline CDR1 reads MNHNS; CDR2 reads SASEGT.

This clonotype has a handful of counts. The CDR3 is CASSLQGTNTEAFF. Written as DNA, the CDR3 is TGTGCCAGCAGTCTACAGGGGACGAACACTGAAGCTTTCTTT. The chain has TRBV27 and TRBJ1-1; 7 bases match TRBD1. The germline V gene encodes CDR1 MNHEY and CDR2 SMNVEV (reference sequence). Losses at the gene ends were 5 bases for V and 1 base for J; bases not matched to a gene: 4. The CDR3 covers 14 residues.

This clonotype was found once. The chain recombines TRBV5-1 with TRBJ2-7, with D tentatively TRBD1 (6 bases). Trimming stripped 1 base from V and 4 bases from J, with 12 bases between. Germline V gene data show CDR1 as SGHRS and CDR2 as YFSETQ. The CDR3 covers 14 residues. This CDR3 reads CASSLKQGSYEQYF. The CDR3 region has the DNA TGCGCCAGCAGCTTGAAACAGGGAAGTTACGAGCAGTACTTC.

J is TRBJ2-7 and V is TRBV29-1, with D perhaps matching TRBD1 (7 bases). In germline, CDR1 is SQVTM, CDR2 ANQGSEA. Trimming cost V 4 bases and J 2 bases, with 24 bases left between them. This CDR3 spans 17 amino acids. CDR3 in amino acids: CSVVDRRAEDLPYEQYF. The CDR3 DNA is TGCAGCGTTGTGGACAGGAGGGCGGAGGACCTGCCCTACGAGCAGTACTTC.

The chain carries TRBV5-6 and TRBJ2-1, with TRBD1 identical over 10 bases. J gave up 4 bases and V 9 bases, and 4 bases lay outside the gene matches. CDR3 length: 13 amino acids. CDR1 is SGHDT, CDR2 YYEEEE, per germline. CDR3 DNA sequence: TGTGCCACAGGGACAGGGGTATACAATGAGCAGTTCTTC. Its translation: CATGTGVYNEQFF. The full variable domain, with the rest looked up from reference TRBV5-6 and TRBJ2-1, is DAGVTQSPTHLIKTRGQQVTLRCSPKSGHDTVSWYQQALGQGPQFIFQYYEEEERQRGNFPDRFSGHQFPNYSSELNVNALLLGDSALYLCATGTGVYNEQFFGPGTRLTVL.

The chain joins TRBV7-9 to TRBJ2-1; the D is unclear. The CDR3 consists of 12 residues. Germline loops: CDR1 SEHNR, CDR2 FQNEAQ (reference sequence). V was pared by 6 bases and J by 9 bases, with 12 bases between. The CDR3 loop is CASRGLKSEQFF. CDR3 nucleotide sequence: TGTGCCAGCAGGGGCCTAAAGAGTGAGCAGTTCTTC.

The V and J genes are TRBV4-1 and TRBJ1-1; no clear D gene. Germline CDR1 MGHRA, CDR2 YSYEKL. This CDR3 contains 13 residues. V shed 1 base and J shed 4 bases, with 7 bases lying between them. The DNA for the CDR3 is TGCGCCAGCAGCCAAGCTTGGAGCACTGAAGCTTTCTTT. Its protein is CASSQAWSTEAFF.

The chain recombines TRBV4-1 with TRBJ2-2, with 9 positions matching TRBD1. The CDR3 covers 15 residues. V shed 1 base, J shed 7 bases, and the junction held 4 bases outside the gene matches. Per germline, CDR1 MGHRA and CDR2 YSYEKL. Here the CDR3 DNA reads TGCGCCAGCAGCCAAGCACAGGGGGCAAGCGGGGAGCTGTTTTTT. Amino acid sequence: CASSQAQGASGELFF.

For the CDR3, the DNA is TGCGCCAGCAGCCAAGGCAGGGCCGGACAGGGGATAAATGAGCAGTTCTTC. Amino acids: CASSQGRAGQGINEQFF. This chain uses TRBV4-1 with TRBJ2-1, with 9 bases fitting TRBD1. This CDR3 is 17 amino acids long. Germline values: CDR1 MGHRA, CDR2 YSYEKL. V lost 1 base to trimming and J lost 7 bases; unmatched junction nucleotides: 11.